This T cell receptor (beta chain) was recovered during a study of blood T cell repertoires in COVID-19. The germline V gene has CDR1 MNHEY and CDR2 SVGAGI. Trimming shortened V by 4 bases and J by 3 bases, and 7 bases separated the two germline ends. CDR3 length: 13 amino acids. The repertoire was sequenced with immunoSEQ multiplex PCR; TCRdb's copy has only in-frame clones and lacks some. The repertoire holds a few hundred thousand clones, 70% to 90% seen once, with 7.1% in the top ten. Sequencing was done on a sample of peripheral blood. This TCR was recovered from a woman aged 60-75 years with COVID-19, enrolled during active disease. The rearrangement uses TRBV6-5 and TRBJ1-5; D unclear. The CDR3: CASSSEHNQPQHF. The CDR3, as DNA: TGTGCCAGCAGTTCGGAGCACAATCAGCCCCAGCATTTT.